The 32 T cell receptor beta chains listed next were all sequenced from one sample in a study of T-cell reconstitution after alpha-beta-depleted transplantation in children. Unique molecular identifiers were built into the TCRbeta library. TCRdb processed the PCR reads anew with MiXCR; each CDR3 protein has one entry. The sample has around 130,000 distinct CDR3 sequences, 8.5% to 10% seen once; the top ten hold 24%. The sequences come from PBMCs, mostly from graft donor cells, collected 180 days after TCRalphabeta/CD19-depleted stem cell transplant. These receptors were taken from a girl less than two years old who had a stem cell transplant for combined immunodeficiency, so the T cells may come from the graft donor.

The genes are TRBV12-3 or TRBV12-4 and TRBJ2-2; D remains unclear. This CDR3 is 14 amino acids long. With 5 bases removed from V and 2 bases from J, the gap between germline ends came to 9 bases. The CDR3 loop reads CASSGLLNTGELFF. CDR3 DNA: TGTGCCAGCAGTGGGCTCCTCAACACCGGGGAGCTGTTTTTT.

A few counts support this clonotype. J is TRBJ2-1 and V is TRBV11-3; D gene ambiguous. The CDR3 contains 15 residues. The ends were cut back, 5 bases at V and 6 bases at J, with 17 bases in the middle. Germline loops: CDR1 SGHNT, CDR2 YENEEA. The DNA of the CDR3 is TGTGCCAGCAGCCAAGACTGGCATAGTGGCAATGAGCAGTTCTTC. Translating it yields CASSQDWHSGNEQFF. Supplemented by reference TRBV11-3 and TRBJ2-1, the full variable domain reads EAGVVQSPRYKIIEKKQPVAFWCNPISGHNTLYWYLQNLGQGPELLIRYENEEAVDDSQLPKDRFSAERLKGVDSTLKIQPAELGDSAVYLCASSQDWHSGNEQFFGPGTRLTVL.

The chain recombines TRBV7-3 with TRBJ2-7, with 8 positions matching TRBD2. Germline CDR1 SGHTA, CDR2 FQGTGA. This CDR3 spans 14 amino acids. J lost 4 bases, V lost 2 bases, and 4 bases had no gene match. The CDR3 region has the DNA TGTGCCAGCAGCTTAGGCGGGGGGAGTTACGAGCAGTACTTC. This codes for CASSLGGGSYEQYF.

This clonotype showed up just a few times. The chain couples TRBV7-6 to TRBJ2-7; D uncertain. There are 14 residues in the CDR3. V lost 1 base to trimming and J lost 1 base, with 8 bases between them. CDR1 and CDR2 from the germline V gene are SGHVS and FNYEAQ. The CDR3 DNA follows: TGTGCCAGCAGCTTAGAGGCGGATTCCTACGAGCAGTACTTC. This translates into CASSLEADSYEQYF.

This clonotype appeared many times. The chain uses TRBV6-5 and TRBJ2-4, with 8 bases lining up with TRBD1. The trim removed 4 bases at V and 6 bases at J, leaving 8 bases unmatched. CDR3 length equals 15 residues. The germline gives CDR1 MNHEY, CDR2 SVGAGI. CDR3 bases: TGTGCCAGCAGTTGGTCGAACAGGGGGGTAAACATTCAGTACTTC. This gives the protein CASSWSNRGVNIQYF.

This clonotype was counted ten times or more. The chain recombines TRBV20-1 with TRBJ2-7; 7 bases match TRBD1. The J segment lost 5 bases and the V segment lost 0 bases, leaving 4 bases of the junction unmatched. The CDR3 has 13 residues. In germline, CDR1 is DFQATT, CDR2 SNEGSKA (reference sequence). The CDR3 loop reads CSARDPDRDEQYF. As DNA, the CDR3 is TGCAGTGCTAGAGATCCCGACAGGGACGAGCAGTACTTC.

The V call is TRBV12-3 or TRBV12-4, the J call TRBJ1-5; D gene ambiguous. V shed 6 bases and J shed 3 bases, with 12 bases lying between them. This CDR3 contains 14 residues. This CDR3 reads CASRNLGINQPQHF. The CDR3 coding sequence is TGTGCCAGCAGGAACCTGGGGATCAATCAGCCCCAGCATTTT.

There are a few counts of this clonotype. The rearrangement joins TRBV5-1 to TRBJ2-2; 14 nucleotides line up with TRBD2. V gave up 5 bases and J gave up 5 bases; unmatched junction bases: 8. There are 17 residues in the CDR3. Per the germline V gene, CDR1 is SGHRS and CDR2 is YFSETQ. The CDR3 nucleotides read TGCGCCAGCAGTTCTGGACTAGCGGGAGGCGGAACCGGGGAGCTGTTTTTT. Protein: CASSSGLAGGGTGELFF. The whole variable domain, remainder taken from reference TRBV5-1 and TRBJ2-2, is KAGVTQTPRYLIKTRGQQVTLSCSPISGHRSVSWYQQTPGQGLQFLFEYFSETQRNKGNFPGRFSGRQFSNSRSEMNVSTLELGDSALYLCASSSGLAGGGTGELFFGEGSRLTVL.

CDR3 nucleotides: TGTGCCACCAGTGATTTGGGGGGACTAGCGGGAGAGGATGAGCAGTTCTTC. This gives the protein CATSDLGGLAGEDEQFF. The chain has TRBV24-1 and TRBJ2-1, with 14 positions matching TRBD2. Trimming cost V 0 bases and J 8 bases; bases outside gene matches: 5. Germline V gives CDR1 KGHDR, CDR2 SFDVKD. The CDR3 has 17 amino acids.

This clonotype showed up just a few times. This chain connects TRBV5-1 to TRBJ2-1; possible D gene TRBD1, 5 bases. The CDR3 is 15 amino acids. From germline, CDR1 is SGHRS and CDR2 YFSETQ. With 9 bases removed from V and 0 bases from J, the gap between germline ends came to 16 bases. The CDR3 nucleotides are TGCGCCACCGCTGAGAGACAGAGCTCCTACAATGAGCAGTTCTTC. Residues: CATAERQSSYNEQFF. Combining the CDR3 with reference TRBV5-1 and TRBJ2-1 gives the whole variable domain KAGVTQTPRYLIKTRGQQVTLSCSPISGHRSVSWYQQTPGQGLQFLFEYFSETQRNKGNFPGRFSGRQFSNSRSEMNVSTLELGDSALYLCATAERQSSYNEQFFGPGTRLTVL.

Of note for this clonotype: Germline and junction disagree at one end, which may indicate a read error. The genes are TRBV12-3 or TRBV12-4 and TRBJ2-1; 7 bases are shared with TRBD1. The CDR3 is made up of 15 amino acids. The CDR3 is CASSFVTGVYSEQFF. The DNA of the CDR3 is TGTGCCAGCAGTTTCGTCACAGGGGTTTACAGTGAGCAGTTCTTC.

V gene TRBV10-3 combines with J gene TRBJ2-2; possible D gene TRBD2, 7 bases. This CDR3 has 14 residues. Germline CDR1 reads ENHRY; CDR2 reads SYGVKD. The V end was cut by 10 bases, the J end by 1 base, with 13 bases between. In DNA form, the CDR3 reads TGTGCCACCCCGGGGGGCTTGAACACCGGGGAGCTGTTTTTT. This gives the protein CATPGGLNTGELFF.

This chain connects TRBV5-6 to TRBJ2-1, with 12 bases matching TRBD2. The germline gives CDR1 SGHDT, CDR2 YYEEEE. This CDR3 region has 18 residues. With V trimmed by 1 base and J by 15 bases, 20 bases remained unmatched. In DNA form, the CDR3 reads TGTGCCAGCAGCTTGACCGCCGCGACTAGCGGGAGAATCGGAGTAACGTTCTTC. Its translation is CASSLTAATSGRIGVTFF.

V and J are TRBV20-1 and TRBJ2-7, with 10 positions matching TRBD2. Germline CDR1 DFQATT, CDR2 SNEGSKA (reference sequence). The CDR3 has 13 amino acids. After removal of 8 bases from V and 3 bases from J, the junction contained 7 bases not matched to a gene. This chain's CDR3 is CSSRSGGVYEQYF. Written as DNA, the CDR3 is TGCAGTTCAAGGAGCGGGGGGGTCTACGAGCAGTACTTC.

This clonotype was observed a few times. The J gene is TRBJ2-2, the V gene TRBV7-2, with D tentatively TRBD2 (6 bases). The CDR3 spans 19 residues. Trimming removed 0 bases from V and 0 bases from J, with 17 bases in between. Germline CDR1 is SGHTA and CDR2 is FQGNSA. CDR3 DNA sequence: TGTGCCAGCAGCTTAGCTTCCGGCGGGGAACTTACGAACACCGGGGAGCTGTTTTTT. The encoded protein is CASSLASGGELTNTGELFF.

The table lists this clonotype with many counts. The chain couples TRBV20-1 to TRBJ1-5; D ambiguous. Germline V CDR1 and CDR2: DFQATT, SNEGSKA (reference sequence). CDR3 size: 16 residues. The ends were cut back, 0 bases at V and 0 bases at J, with 12 bases in the middle. The CDR3, as DNA: TGCAGTGCTAGAGACGTCCGAGACCTTAGCAATCAGCCCCAGCATTTT. Its translation is CSARDVRDLSNQPQHF.

This clonotype has a handful of counts. The V gene is TRBV5-1, the J gene TRBJ2-7; 7 nucleotides align to TRBD1. Germline CDR1 and CDR2: SGHRS and YFSETQ. This CDR3 contains 13 residues. Trimming cost V 6 bases and J 2 bases; bases outside gene matches: 5. In nucleotides, the CDR3 is TGCGCCAGCACAGACAGGGCGGCCTACGAGCAGTACTTC. It yields the protein CASTDRAAYEQYF. Full variable domain (remainder filled in from reference TRBV5-1 and TRBJ2-7): KAGVTQTPRYLIKTRGQQVTLSCSPISGHRSVSWYQQTPGQGLQFLFEYFSETQRNKGNFPGRFSGRQFSNSRSEMNVSTLELGDSALYLCASTDRAAYEQYFGPGTRLTVT.

In its sample, this clonotype was seen many times. J is TRBJ2-1 and V is TRBV29-1; D remains ambiguous. The CDR3 totals 16 residues. Germline CDR1 is SQVTM and CDR2 is ANQGSEA. V was pared by 4 bases and J by 5 bases, with 21 bases between. The CDR3 reads CSVVGYLGNKNNEQFF. DNA of the CDR3: TGCAGCGTTGTGGGATATCTAGGAAACAAAAACAATGAGCAGTTCTTC.

The rearrangement joins TRBV25-1 to TRBJ1-1; D gene unclear. CDR1 is MGHDK, CDR2 SYGVNS, per germline. Trimming removed 1 base at V and 6 bases at J, with 12 bases between. This CDR3 is 14 amino acids long. CDR3 sequence (DNA): TGTGCCAGCAGTGAATTTGACATATACTCTGAAGCTTTCTTT. It translates to CASSEFDIYSEAFF.

This clonotype has at least ten counts. The chain combines TRBV20-1 with TRBJ1-3, with unresolved D. The V end was cut by 1 base, the J end by 0 bases, with 10 bases between. Germline CDR1 is DFQATT and CDR2 is SNEGSKA (reference sequence). The CDR3 spans 15 residues. The CDR3: CSARARTSSGNTIYF. DNA of the CDR3: TGCAGTGCTAGAGCGCGGACCAGCTCTGGAAACACCATATATTTT.

There are a few counts of this clonotype. The rearrangement links TRBV7-2 to TRBJ2-1; 7 bases map to TRBD2. This CDR3 has 20 residues. J lost 4 bases, V lost 3 bases, and 21 bases had no gene match. Germline V lookup: CDR1 SGHTA, CDR2 FQGNSA. The CDR3 DNA follows: TGTGCCAGCAGCTTCGGGAGGAGGGGCCTAGCGGTCCACCTTTACAATGAGCAGTTCTTC. Its translation is CASSFGRRGLAVHLYNEQFF.

The rearrangement uses TRBV5-1 and TRBJ2-2; weak D call: TRBD1 (5 bases). Trimming cost V 2 bases and J 7 bases, with 15 bases left between them. CDR3 length: 15 residues. Germline assignment: CDR1 SGHRS and CDR2 YFSETQ. The CDR3 coding sequence is TGCGCCAGCAGCTTCCCCTTAGGGGCGGACGGGGAGCTGTTTTTT. Amino acid sequence: CASSFPLGADGELFF. The full variable domain, rest sourced from reference TRBV5-1 and TRBJ2-2, is KAGVTQTPRYLIKTRGQQVTLSCSPISGHRSVSWYQQTPGQGLQFLFEYFSETQRNKGNFPGRFSGRQFSNSRSEMNVSTLELGDSALYLCASSFPLGADGELFFGEGSRLTVL.

This clonotype was recorded at least ten times. V and J are TRBV12-3 or TRBV12-4 and TRBJ2-1, with 8 bases matching TRBD1. Germline trimming cut 6 bases from V and 3 bases from J; bases unmatched to any gene: 4. The CDR3 loop spans 14 amino acids. CDR3 loop: CASRDRGSYNEQFF. CDR3 nucleotides: TGTGCCAGCAGAGACAGGGGCAGCTACAATGAGCAGTTCTTC.

This clonotype was observed a handful of times. The chain recombines TRBV5-1 with TRBJ2-3; weak D call: TRBD1 (7 bases). Germline V gives CDR1 SGHRS, CDR2 YFSETQ. Trimming pared 3 bases from V and 1 base from J, leaving 15 bases between. This CDR3 is 16 amino acids long. DNA of the CDR3: TGCGCCAGCAGCTGGGGCGGCGGGACAGGCACAGATACGCAGTATTTT. It translates to CASSWGGGTGTDTQYF. Together with reference TRBV5-1 and TRBJ2-3, the CDR3 gives the full variable domain: KAGVTQTPRYLIKTRGQQVTLSCSPISGHRSVSWYQQTPGQGLQFLFEYFSETQRNKGNFPGRFSGRQFSNSRSEMNVSTLELGDSALYLCASSWGGGTGTDTQYFGPGTRLTVL.

This clonotype was seen a few times. This chain links TRBV4-3 with TRBJ2-6, with unresolved D. Trimming shortened V by 8 bases and J by 0 bases, and 5 bases separated the two germline ends. The germline V gene has CDR1 LGHNA and CDR2 YSLEER. The CDR3 sequence is 13 residues long. The CDR3 DNA is TGCGCCAGCGGCTCCTCTGGGGCCAACGTCCTGACTTTC. It specifies CASGSSGANVLTF.

This clonotype was observed a few times. This sequence joins TRBV27 and TRBJ2-3; no clear D gene. This CDR3 contains 13 residues. Between the trimmed V and J ends, which lost 3 bases and 13 bases, there was a span of 17 bases. CDR1 is MNHEY, CDR2 SMNVEV, per germline (reference sequence). The CDR3 bases are TGTGCCAGCAGTTTCTGGCCGACTGAACCGGAGTATTTT. Translated, it gives CASSFWPTEPEYF.

The table lists this clonotype with a few counts. This chain uses TRBV20-1 with TRBJ2-3; no firm D call. The CDR3 spans 11 residues. Germline CDR1 DFQATT, CDR2 SNEGSKA (reference sequence). Trimming pared 5 bases from V and 5 bases from J, leaving 8 bases between. DNA for the CDR3: TGCAGTGCTGTTCTTGGAGATACGCAGTATTTT. Its protein is CSAVLGDTQYF.

This clonotype showed up just a few times. V usage is TRBV12-3 or TRBV12-4 and J usage is TRBJ1-2, with TRBD1 matching over 7 bases. This CDR3 is 15 amino acids long. V was clipped by 6 bases and J by 4 bases; unmatched bases: 11. In DNA, the CDR3 is TGTGCCAGCAGGCCAGGGGGTGCCAATTCCTATGGCTACACCTTC. Its translation is CASRPGGANSYGYTF.

This clonotype was found a few times. Here the CDR3 DNA reads TGTGCCAGCAGGCAGACAGGGGGCGATCAGCCCCAGCATTTT. Translated, it gives CASRQTGGDQPQHF. This chain uses TRBV6-2 or TRBV6-3 with TRBJ1-5; 10 bases are a match to TRBD1. J gave up 5 bases and V 6 bases, and 4 bases lay outside the gene matches. The CDR3 length is 14 residues. Germline assignment: CDR1 MNHEY and CDR2 SVGEGT.

Notes on this clonotype: It may be a read error: a sequence one base away is much more abundant. The chain employs TRBV10-3 and TRBJ2-7; D gene unclear. Germline CDR1 and CDR2: ENHRY and SYGVKD. The CDR3 has 12 residues. Trimming pared 2 bases from V and 13 bases from J, leaving 15 bases between. In nucleotides, the CDR3 is TGTGCCATCAGTGAGCGTAGGGAAGGGCACTACTTC. Protein sequence: CAISERREGHYF.

This chain links TRBV14 with TRBJ2-1; D unresolved. Germline CDR1 and CDR2: SGHDN and FVKESK. The germline V and J ends were trimmed by 6 bases and 5 bases, with 5 bases remaining between them. The CDR3 runs to 11 residues. The CDR3 region has the DNA TGTGCCAGCAGGCGCGACAATGAGCAGTTCTTC. This translates into CASRRDNEQFF.

A few counts support this clonotype. The V and J genes are TRBV15 and TRBJ2-2; 8 nucleotides align to TRBD2. V was pared by 4 bases and J by 3 bases, with 7 bases of the junction left unmatched. Per germline, CDR1 LNHNV and CDR2 YYDKDF (reference sequence). This CDR3 comprises 16 residues. The CDR3 loop is CATSTRRGGDTGELFF. The CDR3 DNA reads as TGTGCCACCAGCACTCGTCGGGGGGGGGACACCGGGGAGCTGTTTTTT. Supplemented by reference TRBV15 and TRBJ2-2, the full variable domain reads DAMVIQNPRYQVTQFGKPVTLSCSQTLNHNVMYWYQQKSSQAPKLLFHYYDKDFNNEADTPDNFQSRRPNTSFCFLDIRSPGLGDTAMYLCATSTRRGGDTGELFFGEGSRLTVL.